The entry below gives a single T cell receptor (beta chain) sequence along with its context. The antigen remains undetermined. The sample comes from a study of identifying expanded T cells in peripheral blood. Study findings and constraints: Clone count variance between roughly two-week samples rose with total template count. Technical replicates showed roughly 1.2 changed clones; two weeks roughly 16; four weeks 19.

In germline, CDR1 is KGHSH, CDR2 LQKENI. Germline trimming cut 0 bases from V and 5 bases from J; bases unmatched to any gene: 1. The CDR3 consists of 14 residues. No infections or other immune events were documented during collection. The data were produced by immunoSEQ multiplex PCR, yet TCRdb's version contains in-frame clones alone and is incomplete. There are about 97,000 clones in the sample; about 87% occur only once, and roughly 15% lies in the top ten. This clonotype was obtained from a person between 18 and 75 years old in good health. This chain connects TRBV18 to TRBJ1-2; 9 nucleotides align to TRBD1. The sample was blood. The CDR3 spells CASSPPGQGYGYTF. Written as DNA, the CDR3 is TGTGCCAGCTCACCACCGGGACAGGGATATGGCTACACCTTC.